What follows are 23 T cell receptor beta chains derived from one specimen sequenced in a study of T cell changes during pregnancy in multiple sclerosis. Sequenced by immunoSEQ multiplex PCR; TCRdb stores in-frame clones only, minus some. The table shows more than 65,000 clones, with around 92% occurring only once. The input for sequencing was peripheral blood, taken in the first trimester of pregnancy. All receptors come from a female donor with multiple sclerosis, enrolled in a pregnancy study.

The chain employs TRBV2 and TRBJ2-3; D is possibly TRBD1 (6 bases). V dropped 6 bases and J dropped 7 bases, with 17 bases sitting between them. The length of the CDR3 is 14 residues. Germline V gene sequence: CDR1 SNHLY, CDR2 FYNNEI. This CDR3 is CASREGTRGNTQYF. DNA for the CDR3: TGTGCCAGCAGAGAGGGAACAAGGGGGAATACGCAGTATTTT.

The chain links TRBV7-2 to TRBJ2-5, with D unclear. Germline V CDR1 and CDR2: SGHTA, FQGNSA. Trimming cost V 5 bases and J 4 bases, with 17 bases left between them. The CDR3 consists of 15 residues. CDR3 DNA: TGTGCCAGCAGCGCCCCCGGGTTCCCTTTAGAGACCCAGTACTTC. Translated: CASSAPGFPLETQYF.

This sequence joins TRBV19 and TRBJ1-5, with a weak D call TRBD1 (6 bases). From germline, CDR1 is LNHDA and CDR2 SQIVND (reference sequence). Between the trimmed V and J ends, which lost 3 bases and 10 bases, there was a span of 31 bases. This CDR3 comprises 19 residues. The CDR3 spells CASSILSPSGGADLTPQHF. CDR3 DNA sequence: TGTGCCAGTAGTATTCTCTCCCCATCTGGGGGGGCTGACTTAACCCCCCAGCATTTT.

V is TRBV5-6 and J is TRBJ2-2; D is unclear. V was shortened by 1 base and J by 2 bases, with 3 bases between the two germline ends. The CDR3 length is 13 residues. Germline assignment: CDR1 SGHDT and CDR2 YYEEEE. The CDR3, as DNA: TGTGCCAGCAGCTTGCCTAACACCGGGGAGCTGTTTTTT. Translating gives CASSLPNTGELFF.

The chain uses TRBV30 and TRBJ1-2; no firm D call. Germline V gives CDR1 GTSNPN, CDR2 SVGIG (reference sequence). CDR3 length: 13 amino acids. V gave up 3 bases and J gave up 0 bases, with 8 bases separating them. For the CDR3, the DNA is TGTGCCTGGAGGGCCCGGGCTAACTATGGCTACACCTTC. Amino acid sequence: CAWRARANYGYTF.

The DNA for the CDR3 is TGTGCCTGGAATAGACAGGGGATGAACACTGAAGCTTTCTTT. It codes for CAWNRQGMNTEAFF. V is TRBV30 and J is TRBJ1-1, with TRBD1 matching over 8 bases. Germline values: CDR1 GTSNPN, CDR2 SVGIG (reference sequence). V shed 4 bases and J 0 bases; nucleotides not matched to a gene: 4. The CDR3 totals 14 residues.

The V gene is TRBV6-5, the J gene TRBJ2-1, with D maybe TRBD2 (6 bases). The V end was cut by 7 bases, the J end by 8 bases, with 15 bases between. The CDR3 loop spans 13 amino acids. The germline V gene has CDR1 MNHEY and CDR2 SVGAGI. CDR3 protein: CASTRHWGDEQFF. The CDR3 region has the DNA TGTGCCAGCACCCGACATTGGGGGGATGAGCAGTTCTTC.

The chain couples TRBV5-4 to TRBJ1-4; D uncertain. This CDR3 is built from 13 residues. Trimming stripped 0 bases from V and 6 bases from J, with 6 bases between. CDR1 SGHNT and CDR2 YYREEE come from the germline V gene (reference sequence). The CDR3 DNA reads TGTGCCAGCAGCTTGGAGGGAGATGAAAAACTGTTTTTT. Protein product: CASSLEGDEKLFF.

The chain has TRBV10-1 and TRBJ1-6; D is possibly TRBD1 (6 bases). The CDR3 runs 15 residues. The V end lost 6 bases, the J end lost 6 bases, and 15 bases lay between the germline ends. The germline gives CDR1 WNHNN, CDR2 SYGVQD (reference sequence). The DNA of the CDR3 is TGCGCCAGCAGAGAATGGACAGCTTCTAATTCACCCCTCCACTTT. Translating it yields CASREWTASNSPLHF.

CDR3 nucleotides: TGTGCCAGTAGTATAGGGGGACACACAGATACGCAGTATTTT. This sequence encodes CASSIGGHTDTQYF. This sequence joins TRBV19 and TRBJ2-3, with D possibly being TRBD1 (6 bases). Germline V gene sequence: CDR1 LNHDA, CDR2 SQIVND (reference sequence). This CDR3 region has 14 residues. Trimming took 1 base from V and 2 from J, leaving 7 bases between them. Drawing the rest from reference TRBV19 and TRBJ2-3, the complete variable domain is DGGITQSPKYLFRKEGQNVTLSCEQNLNHDAMYWYRQDPGQGLRLIYYSQIVNDFQKGDIAEGYSVSREKKESFPLTVTSAQKNPTAFYLCASSIGGHTDTQYFGPGTRLTVL.

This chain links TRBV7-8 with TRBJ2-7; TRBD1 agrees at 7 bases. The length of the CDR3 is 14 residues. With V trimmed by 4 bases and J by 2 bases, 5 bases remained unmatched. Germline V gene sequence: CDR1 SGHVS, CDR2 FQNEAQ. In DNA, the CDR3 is TGTGCCAGCAGCTCCGGGACAGAGACCTACGAGCAGTACTTC. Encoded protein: CASSSGTETYEQYF.

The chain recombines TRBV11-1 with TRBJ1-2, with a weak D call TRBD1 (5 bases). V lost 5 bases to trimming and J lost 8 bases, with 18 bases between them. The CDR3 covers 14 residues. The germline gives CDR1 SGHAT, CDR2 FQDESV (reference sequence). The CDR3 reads CASSPGGIPQGYTF. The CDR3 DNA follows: TGTGCCAGCAGCCCGGGGGGGATCCCTCAAGGCTACACCTTC. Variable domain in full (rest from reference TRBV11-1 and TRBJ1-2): EAEVAQSPRYKITEKSQAVAFWCDPISGHATLYWYRQILGQGPELLVQFQDESVVDDSQLPKDRFSAERLKGVDSTLKIQPAELGDSAMYLCASSPGGIPQGYTFGSGTRLTVV.

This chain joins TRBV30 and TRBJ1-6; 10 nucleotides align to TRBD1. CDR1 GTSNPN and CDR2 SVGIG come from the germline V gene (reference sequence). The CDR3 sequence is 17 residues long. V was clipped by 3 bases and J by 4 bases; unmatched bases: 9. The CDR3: CAWSQDRGPPYNSPLHF. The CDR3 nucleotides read TGTGCCTGGAGCCAAGACAGGGGGCCCCCATATAATTCACCCCTCCACTTT.

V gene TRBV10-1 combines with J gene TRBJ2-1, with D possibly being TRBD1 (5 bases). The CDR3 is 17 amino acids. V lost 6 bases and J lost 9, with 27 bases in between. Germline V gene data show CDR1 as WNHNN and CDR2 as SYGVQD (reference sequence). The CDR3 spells CASSQNAAPLGAREQFF. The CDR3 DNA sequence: TGCGCCAGCAGCCAGAATGCCGCACCACTTGGGGCGCGTGAGCAGTTCTTC.

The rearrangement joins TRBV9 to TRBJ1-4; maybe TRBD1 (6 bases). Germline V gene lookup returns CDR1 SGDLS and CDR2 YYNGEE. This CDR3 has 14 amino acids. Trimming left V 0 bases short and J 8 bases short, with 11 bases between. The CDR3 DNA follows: TGTGCCAGCAGCGTAGAAGGGGGTTTGGAAAAACTGTTTTTT. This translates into CASSVEGGLEKLFF.

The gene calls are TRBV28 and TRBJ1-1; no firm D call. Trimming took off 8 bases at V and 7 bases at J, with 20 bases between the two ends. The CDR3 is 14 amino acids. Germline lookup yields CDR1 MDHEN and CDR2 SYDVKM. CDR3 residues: CASASGRVTGEAFF. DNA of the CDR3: TGTGCCAGCGCCTCGGGGAGGGTGACCGGTGAAGCTTTCTTT.

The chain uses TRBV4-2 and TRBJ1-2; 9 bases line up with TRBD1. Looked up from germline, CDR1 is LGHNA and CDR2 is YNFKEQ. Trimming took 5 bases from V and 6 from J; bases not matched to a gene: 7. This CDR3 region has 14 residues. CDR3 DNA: TGTGCCAGCAGCAACAGACAGGGGGGCCATGGCTACACCTTC. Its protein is CASSNRQGGHGYTF.

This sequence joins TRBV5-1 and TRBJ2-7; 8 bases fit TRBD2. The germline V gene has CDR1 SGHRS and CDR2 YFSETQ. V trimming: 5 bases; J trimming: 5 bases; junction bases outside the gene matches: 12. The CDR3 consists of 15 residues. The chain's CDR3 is CASRRAREGGDEQYF. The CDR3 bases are TGCGCCAGCAGGCGGGCACGGGAGGGCGGGGACGAGCAGTACTTC.

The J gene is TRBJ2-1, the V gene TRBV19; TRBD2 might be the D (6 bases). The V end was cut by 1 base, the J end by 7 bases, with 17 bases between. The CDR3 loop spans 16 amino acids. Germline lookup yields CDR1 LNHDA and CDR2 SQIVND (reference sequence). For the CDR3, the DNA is TGTGCCAGTAGTATAGGAAGGACCGGAGGGATAAATGAGCAGTTCTTC. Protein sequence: CASSIGRTGGINEQFF.

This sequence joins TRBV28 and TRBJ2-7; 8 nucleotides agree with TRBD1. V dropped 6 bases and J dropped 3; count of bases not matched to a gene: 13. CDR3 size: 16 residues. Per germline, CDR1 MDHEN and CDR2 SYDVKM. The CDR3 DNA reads TGTGCCAGCAGCGCGACAGGGGCCGCACATTACTACGAGCAGTACTTC. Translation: CASSATGAAHYYEQYF.

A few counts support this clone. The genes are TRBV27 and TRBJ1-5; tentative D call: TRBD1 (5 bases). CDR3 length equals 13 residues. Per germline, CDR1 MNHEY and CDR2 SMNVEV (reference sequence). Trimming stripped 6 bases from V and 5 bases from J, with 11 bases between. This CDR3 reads CASRGGRYQPQHF. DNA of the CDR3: TGTGCCAGCAGGGGGGGAAGGTATCAGCCCCAGCATTTT.

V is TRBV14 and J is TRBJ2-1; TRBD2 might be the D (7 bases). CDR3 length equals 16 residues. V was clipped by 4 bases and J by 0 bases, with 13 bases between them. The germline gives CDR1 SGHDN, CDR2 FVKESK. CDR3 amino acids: CASSPIRGGSYNEQFF. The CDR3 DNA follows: TGTGCCAGCAGCCCGATTAGGGGGGGCTCCTACAATGAGCAGTTCTTC.

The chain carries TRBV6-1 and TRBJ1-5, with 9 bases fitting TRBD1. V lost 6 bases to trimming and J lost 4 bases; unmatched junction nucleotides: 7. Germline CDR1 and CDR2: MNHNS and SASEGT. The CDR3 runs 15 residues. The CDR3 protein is CASRPPGQGNQPQHF. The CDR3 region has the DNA TGTGCCAGCAGACCCCCGGGACAGGGTAATCAGCCCCAGCATTTT.